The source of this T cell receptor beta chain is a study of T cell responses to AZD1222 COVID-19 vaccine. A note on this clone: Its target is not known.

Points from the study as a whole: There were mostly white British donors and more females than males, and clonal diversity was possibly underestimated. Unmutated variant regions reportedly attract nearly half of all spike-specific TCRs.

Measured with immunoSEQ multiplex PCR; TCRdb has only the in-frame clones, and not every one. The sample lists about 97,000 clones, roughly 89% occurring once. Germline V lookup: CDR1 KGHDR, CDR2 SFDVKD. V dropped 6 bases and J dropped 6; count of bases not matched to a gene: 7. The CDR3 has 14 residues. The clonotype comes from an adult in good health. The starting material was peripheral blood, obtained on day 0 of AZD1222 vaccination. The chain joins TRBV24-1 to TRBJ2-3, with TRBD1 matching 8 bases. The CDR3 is CATSRTGMGDTQYF. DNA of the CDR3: TGTGCCACCAGTCGGACAGGGATGGGGGATACGCAGTATTTT.